This TCR beta chain was documented in a study of blood T cell repertoires in COVID-19. Looking at the study overall: Samples representing acute and convalescent COVID-19 were sourced from the United States, Italy and Spain. The cDNA or gDNA used as material had been derived from T cells, B-cell-depleted T cells, or PBMCs.

V lost 0 bases, J lost 2 bases, and 4 bases stayed unmatched. The CDR3 length is 15 residues. Looked up from germline, CDR1 is SGHNT and CDR2 is YYREEE (reference sequence). As processed by the authors: Reference gene primer amplification in the assay estimated nucleated cell counts. The assay was immunoSEQ multiplex PCR, and TCRdb's table has in-frame clones only and misses some. That table furnishes V, J and clone size, whereas the DNA furnished D and trimming. The sample lists a few hundred thousand clones; approximately 81% were seen once. The sequence was obtained from a woman aged 18-29 years with acute or convalescent COVID-19. Sequencing was performed on peripheral blood. The genes are TRBV5-4 and TRBJ2-7, with 8 bases aligning to TRBD1. CDR3: CASSLAGGEAYEQYF. CDR3 coding DNA: TGTGCCAGCAGCTTGGCAGGGGGCGAAGCCTACGAGCAGTACTTC.